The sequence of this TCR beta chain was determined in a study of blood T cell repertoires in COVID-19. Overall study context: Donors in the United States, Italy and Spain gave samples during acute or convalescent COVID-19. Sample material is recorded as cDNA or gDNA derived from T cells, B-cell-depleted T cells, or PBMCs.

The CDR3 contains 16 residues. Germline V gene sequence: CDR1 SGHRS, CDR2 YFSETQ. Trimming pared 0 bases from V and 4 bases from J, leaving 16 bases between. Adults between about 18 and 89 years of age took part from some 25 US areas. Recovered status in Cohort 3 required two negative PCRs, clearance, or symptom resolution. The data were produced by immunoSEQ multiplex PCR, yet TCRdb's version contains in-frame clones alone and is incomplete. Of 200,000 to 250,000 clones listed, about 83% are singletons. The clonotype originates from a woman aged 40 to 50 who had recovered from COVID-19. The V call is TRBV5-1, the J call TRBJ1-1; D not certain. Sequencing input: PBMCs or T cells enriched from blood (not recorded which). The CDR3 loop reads CASSLGGLVRGTEAFF. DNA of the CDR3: TGCGCCAGCAGCTTGGGAGGCCTAGTCCGGGGCACTGAAGCTTTCTTT.